Listed here is a single T cell receptor (beta chain). The sample holds a few counts of this clone. This clone's antigen is unknown. No base quality information exists; no much larger clone differs at one position. TCRbeta CDR3 regions were amplified from genomic DNA using the immunoSEQ Assay, a bias-controlled multiplex PCR. The paper's data handling went like this. The number of nucleated cells in each sample was estimated by amplification of reference gene primers within the assay. To quantify the absolute abundance of each unique TCRbeta CDR3 rearrangement, sequence reads were collapsed and filtered. Productive Simpson clonality was computed per sample as the square root of Simpson's diversity index over productive rearrangements. TCRdb re-hosts the immuneACCESS table, in-frame sequences only. Its copies lack some clones; in the studies checked, an unresolved V gene accounts for under half of them, and the cause for the rest is not known. That table is the source of V, J and clone size, and D and trimming were worked out from the DNA. The sample profile shows about 120,000 clones; around nine tenths of them were found once. The ten largest clonotypes hold around 4.6% of the sample.

Whole blood was collected in K2EDTA tubes by collaborating institutions according to the institutions' own protocols. For TCRbeta analysis, collaborator samples were shipped as frozen whole blood, as isolated PBMCs, or as DNA extracted from either sample type. As encoded in the germline V gene (reference sequence), CDR1 is LNHDA while CDR2 is SQIVND. There are 11 amino acids in the CDR3, from cysteine to phenylalanine inclusive. Kept here is only the CDR3 DNA, which spans 33 bases and is read in frame from base 1. V drops 3 bases and J drops 6 bases, leaving 2 bases in between. This specimen belongs to a study of blood T cell repertoires in COVID-19 (dated by TCRdb to the early 2020s). Turning to the overall study: Samples covering the acute and convalescent phases of COVID-19 were provided by collaborators in the United States, Italy and Spain. The prospective study material was composed of cDNA or gDNA derived from T cells, B-cell-depleted T cells, or PBMCs. The dataset comprised deeply sampled blood TCRbeta repertoires from subjects exposed to, actively infected with, or recovered from COVID-19. The repertoires were made available in a free public database intended to serve as a resource for research on the immune response to SARS-CoV-2. The samples were drawn from two sources: the first 160 participants of the ongoing ImmuneRACE study, and 1,254 subjects contributed by 6 global collaborators. The sample metadata nearly always contained a de-identified subject ID, COVID-19 status, age in years and sex. Where available, HLA class I and class II types were taken from metadata supplied by the sample provider and were not determined by assay-based typing.

Beyond this particular receptor, the publication reports: The quantity of clinical and demographic metadata differed by source and by participant and was supplied without curation.

Sequenced input: peripheral blood. This receptor was taken from a man in his forties with acute or convalescent COVID-19. Rearrangement joined TRBV19 to TRBJ2-2, with the D gene too uncertain to name. In nucleotide form, the sequence is TGTGCCAGTAGTATCGCCGGGGAGCTGTTTTTT. It specifies CASSIAGELFF.